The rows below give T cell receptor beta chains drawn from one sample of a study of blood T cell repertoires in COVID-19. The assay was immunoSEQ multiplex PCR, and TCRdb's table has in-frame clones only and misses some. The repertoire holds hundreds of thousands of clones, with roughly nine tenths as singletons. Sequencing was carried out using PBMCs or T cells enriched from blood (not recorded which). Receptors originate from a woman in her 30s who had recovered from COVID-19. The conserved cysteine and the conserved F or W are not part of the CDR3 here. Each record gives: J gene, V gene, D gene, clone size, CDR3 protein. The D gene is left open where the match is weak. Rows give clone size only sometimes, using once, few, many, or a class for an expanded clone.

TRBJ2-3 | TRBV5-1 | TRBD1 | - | ASSMTGGNADTQY
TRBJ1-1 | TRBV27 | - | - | ASTQGRNTEAF
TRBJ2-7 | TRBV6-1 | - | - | ASSDPRGYEQY
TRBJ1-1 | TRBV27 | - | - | ASSQIRASLGAF
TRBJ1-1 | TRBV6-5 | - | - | ASSLIQLGGSEAF
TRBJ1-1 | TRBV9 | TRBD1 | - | ASSPGGAEAF
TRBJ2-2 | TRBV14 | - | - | ASSRREPSNTGELF
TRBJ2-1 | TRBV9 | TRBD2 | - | ASSVGLAGYTRQF
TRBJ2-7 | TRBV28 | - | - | ASSFVGGARSYEQY
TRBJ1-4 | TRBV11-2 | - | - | ASSFIGEANEKLF
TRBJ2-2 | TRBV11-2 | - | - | ASSLEVAGNTGELF
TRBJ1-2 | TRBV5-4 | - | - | ASSFLDSTLGNYGYT
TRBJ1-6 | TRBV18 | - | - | ASSPPAGVSPLH
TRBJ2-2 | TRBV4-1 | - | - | ASSQAPPGQNTGELF
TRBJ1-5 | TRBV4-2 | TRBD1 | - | ASSPDRGSNQPQH
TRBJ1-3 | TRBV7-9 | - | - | ASSLGRSSSGNTIY
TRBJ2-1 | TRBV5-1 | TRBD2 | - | ASSYRGAGAMTYNEQF
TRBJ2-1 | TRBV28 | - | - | ASSQDTLGNEQF
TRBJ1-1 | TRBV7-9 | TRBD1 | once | ASSPTDRTPEAF
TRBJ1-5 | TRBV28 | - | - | ASSPLREGWGQPQH
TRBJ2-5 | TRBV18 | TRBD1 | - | ASSPRTGEGETQY
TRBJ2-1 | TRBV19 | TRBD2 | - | ASSALAGGPVLEQF
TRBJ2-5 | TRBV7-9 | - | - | ASSSGETQY
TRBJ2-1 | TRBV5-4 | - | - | ASRTDGGTYNEQF
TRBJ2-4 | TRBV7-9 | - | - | ASTPTGSAIQY
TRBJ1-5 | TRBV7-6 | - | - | ASSLDLGVGGNQPQH
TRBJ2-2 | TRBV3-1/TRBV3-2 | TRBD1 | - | ASSFPGQITGELF
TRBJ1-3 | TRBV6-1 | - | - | ASSADGAYSGNTIY
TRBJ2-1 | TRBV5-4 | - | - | ASSMGGGAGNYNEQF
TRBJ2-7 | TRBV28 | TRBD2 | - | ASRLSGRADPEQY
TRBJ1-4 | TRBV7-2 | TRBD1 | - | ASSPRTGHNEKLF
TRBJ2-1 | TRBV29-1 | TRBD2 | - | SVGGTRSGYNEQF
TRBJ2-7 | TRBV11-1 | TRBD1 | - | ASSLSQGAFYEQY
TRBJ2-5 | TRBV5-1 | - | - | ASSFSTVGQETQY
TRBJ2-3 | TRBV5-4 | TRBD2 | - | ASSPGGAVDTQY
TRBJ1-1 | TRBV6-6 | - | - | ASSYSQNTEAF
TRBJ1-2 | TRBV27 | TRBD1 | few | ASSFGTGLYGYT
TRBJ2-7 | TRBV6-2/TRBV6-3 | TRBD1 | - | ASSPTHPGQGYEQY
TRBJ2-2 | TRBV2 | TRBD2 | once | ASRGTSGTNTGELF
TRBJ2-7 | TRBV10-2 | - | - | ASSERGGLYEQY
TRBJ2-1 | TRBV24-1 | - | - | ATSPLGQGLNEQF
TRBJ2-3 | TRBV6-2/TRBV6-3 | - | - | ASSYSEGSTDTQY
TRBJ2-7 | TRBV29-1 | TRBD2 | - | SVEWKADHISGNPYEQY
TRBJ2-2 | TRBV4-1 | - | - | ASSQTPGHTDTGELF
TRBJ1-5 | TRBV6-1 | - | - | ASSYQGPQPQH
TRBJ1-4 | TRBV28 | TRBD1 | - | ASITGAANEKLF
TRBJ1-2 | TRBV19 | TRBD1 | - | ASKGTGPYYGYT
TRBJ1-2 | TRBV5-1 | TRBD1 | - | ASSVHPDRAGGYT
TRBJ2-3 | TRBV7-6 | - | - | ASSLFTSTDTQY
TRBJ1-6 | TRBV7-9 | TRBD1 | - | ASSYGQGGSPLH